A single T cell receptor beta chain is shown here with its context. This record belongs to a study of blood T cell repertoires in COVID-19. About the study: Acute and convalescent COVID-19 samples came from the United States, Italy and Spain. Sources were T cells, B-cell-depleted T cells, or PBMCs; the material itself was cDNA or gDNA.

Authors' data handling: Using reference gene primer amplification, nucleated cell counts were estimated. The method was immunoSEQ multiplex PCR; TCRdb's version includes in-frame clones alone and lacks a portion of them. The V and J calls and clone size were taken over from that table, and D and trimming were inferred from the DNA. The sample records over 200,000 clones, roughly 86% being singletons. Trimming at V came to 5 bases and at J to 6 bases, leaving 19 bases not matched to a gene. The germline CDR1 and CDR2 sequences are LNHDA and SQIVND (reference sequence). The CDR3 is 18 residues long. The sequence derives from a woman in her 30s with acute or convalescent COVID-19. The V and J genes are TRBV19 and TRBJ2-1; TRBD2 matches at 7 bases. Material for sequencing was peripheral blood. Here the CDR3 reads CASSPGLEGLRLGNEQFF. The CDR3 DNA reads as TGTGCCAGTAGTCCCGGACTAGAGGGTTTACGGTTAGGCAATGAGCAGTTCTTC.